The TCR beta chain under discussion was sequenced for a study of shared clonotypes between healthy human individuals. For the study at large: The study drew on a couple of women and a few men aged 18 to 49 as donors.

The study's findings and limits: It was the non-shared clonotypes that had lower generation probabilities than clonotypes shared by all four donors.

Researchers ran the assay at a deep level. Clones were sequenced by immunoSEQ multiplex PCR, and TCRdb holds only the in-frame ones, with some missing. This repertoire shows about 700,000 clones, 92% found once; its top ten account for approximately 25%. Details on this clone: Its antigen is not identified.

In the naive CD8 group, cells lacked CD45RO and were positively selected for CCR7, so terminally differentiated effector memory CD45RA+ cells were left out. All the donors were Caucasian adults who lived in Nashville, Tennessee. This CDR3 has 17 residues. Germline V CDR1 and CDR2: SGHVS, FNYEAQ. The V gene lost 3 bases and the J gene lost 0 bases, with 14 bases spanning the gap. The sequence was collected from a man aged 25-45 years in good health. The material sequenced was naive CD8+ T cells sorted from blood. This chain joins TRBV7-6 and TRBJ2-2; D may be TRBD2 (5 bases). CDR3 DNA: TGTGCCAGCAGCTTTGGGGAGACATCTGCGAACACCGGGGAGCTGTTTTTT. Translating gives CASSFGETSANTGELFF.